This TCR beta chain came from a study of shared clonotypes between healthy human individuals. J lost 0 bases, V lost 1 base, and 7 bases had no gene match. The CDR3 is 20 amino acids. Germline-derived CDR1 and CDR2 are MGHRA and YSYEKL. Each of the donors was a healthy adult who was HIV-negative and had not had a recent acute infection or vaccination. Sequencing used immunoSEQ multiplex PCR; TCRdb keeps in-frame clones, though not all of them. Among some 2.3 million clones listed, about 92% were seen once. Sequenced sample: naive CD4+ T cells from PBMCs. Subset: CD45RA+ positively selected. The sequence came from a man aged 18 to 35 in good health. Some clones in this sample may be carry-over from other donors' samples. This rearrangement joins TRBV4-1 to TRBJ2-6; 12 nucleotides align to TRBD2. The CDR3 sequence is CASSQVWGLAGFSGANVLTF. In DNA, the CDR3 is TGCGCCAGCAGCCAAGTCTGGGGACTAGCGGGTTTCTCTGGGGCCAACGTCCTGACTTTC.